The T cell receptor beta chain under discussion was sequenced for a study of blood T cell repertoires in COVID-19. Overall study context: Samples came from the United States, Italy and Spain, spanning acute and convalescent COVID-19. Nucleic acid was either cDNA or gDNA, and it came from T cells, B-cell-depleted T cells, or PBMCs.

The CDR3 extends over 15 amino acids. Trimming removed 0 bases from V and 6 bases from J, with 13 bases in between. Germline loops: CDR1 SGHTA, CDR2 FQGTGA. In the original workflow: From reference gene primer amplification, estimates of nucleated cell counts were derived. TCRdb keeps only in-frame clones here, not all; method: immunoSEQ multiplex PCR. The V and J calls and clone size are taken from that table; D and trimming were inferred from the DNA. The sample lists some 98,000 clones; about 80% were seen once. Sequencing used peripheral blood. The sequence was obtained from a human donor in a cohort sampled during active COVID-19. This sequence joins TRBV7-3 and TRBJ2-3; D is possibly TRBD1 (5 bases). CDR3 protein: CASSLTSREYDTQYF. The CDR3, as DNA: TGTGCCAGCAGCTTAACATCCAGGGAATACGATACGCAGTATTTT.